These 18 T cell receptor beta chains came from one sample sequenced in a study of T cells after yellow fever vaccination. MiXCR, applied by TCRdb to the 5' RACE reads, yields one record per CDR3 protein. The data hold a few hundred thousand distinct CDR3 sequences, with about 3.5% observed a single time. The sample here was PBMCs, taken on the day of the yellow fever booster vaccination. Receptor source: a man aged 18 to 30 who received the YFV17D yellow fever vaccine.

The CDR3 DNA reads TGCAGCGTTGAAGAAGGGCCGTGGGGCACTGAAGCTTTCTTT. Protein sequence: CSVEEGPWGTEAFF. V usage is TRBV29-1 and J usage is TRBJ1-1, with D unclear. This CDR3 has 14 amino acids. CDR1 is SQVTM, CDR2 ANQGSEA, per germline. V was trimmed by 0 bases and J by 4 bases, leaving 12 bases between them.

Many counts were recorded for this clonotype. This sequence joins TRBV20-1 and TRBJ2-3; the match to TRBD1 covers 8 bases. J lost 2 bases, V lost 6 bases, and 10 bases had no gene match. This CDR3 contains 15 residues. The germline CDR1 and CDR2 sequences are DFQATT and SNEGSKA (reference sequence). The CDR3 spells CSARTGRIPTDTQYF. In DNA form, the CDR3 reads TGCAGTGCGAGGACAGGGAGAATCCCCACAGATACGCAGTATTTT.

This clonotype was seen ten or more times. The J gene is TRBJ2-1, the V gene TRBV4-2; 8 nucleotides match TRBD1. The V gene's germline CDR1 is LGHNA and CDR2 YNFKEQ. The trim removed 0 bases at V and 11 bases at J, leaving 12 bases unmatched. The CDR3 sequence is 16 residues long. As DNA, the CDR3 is TGTGCCAGCAGCCAAGAGATGGGACAGGCCCGTTTTAAGCAGTTCTTC. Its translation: CASSQEMGQARFKQFF.

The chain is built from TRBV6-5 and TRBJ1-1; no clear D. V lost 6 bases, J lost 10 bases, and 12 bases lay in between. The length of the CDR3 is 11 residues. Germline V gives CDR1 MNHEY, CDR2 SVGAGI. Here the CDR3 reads CASRSRRLAFF. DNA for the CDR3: TGTGCCAGCAGATCTCGGAGGCTAGCTTTCTTT.

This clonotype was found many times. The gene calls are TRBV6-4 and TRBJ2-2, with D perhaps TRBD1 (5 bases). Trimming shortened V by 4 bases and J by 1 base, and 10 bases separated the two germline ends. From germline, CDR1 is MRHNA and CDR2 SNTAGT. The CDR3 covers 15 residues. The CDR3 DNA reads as TGTGCCAGCAGTGTACAGGCAGGGAACACCGGGGAGCTGTTTTTT. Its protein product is CASSVQAGNTGELFF.

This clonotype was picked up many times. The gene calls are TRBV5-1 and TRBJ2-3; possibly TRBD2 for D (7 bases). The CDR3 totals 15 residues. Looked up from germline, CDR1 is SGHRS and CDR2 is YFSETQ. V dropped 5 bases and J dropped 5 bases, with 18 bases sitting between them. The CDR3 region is CASSFVGGRQDTQYF. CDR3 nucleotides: TGCGCCAGCAGTTTCGTGGGGGGGCGGCAAGATACGCAGTATTTT.

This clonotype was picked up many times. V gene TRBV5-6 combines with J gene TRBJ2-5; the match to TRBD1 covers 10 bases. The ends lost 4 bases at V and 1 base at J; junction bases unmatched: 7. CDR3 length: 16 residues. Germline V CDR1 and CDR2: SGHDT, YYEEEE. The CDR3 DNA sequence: TGTGCCAGCAGCCGACAGGGGGCGTCCACCCAAGAGACCCAGTACTTC. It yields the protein CASSRQGASTQETQYF.

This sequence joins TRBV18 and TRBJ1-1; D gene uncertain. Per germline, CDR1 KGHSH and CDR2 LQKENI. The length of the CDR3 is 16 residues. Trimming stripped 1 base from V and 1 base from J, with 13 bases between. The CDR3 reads CASSPQDPRSNTEAFF. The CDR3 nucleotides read TGTGCCAGCTCACCACAGGACCCCAGGTCGAACACTGAAGCTTTCTTT.

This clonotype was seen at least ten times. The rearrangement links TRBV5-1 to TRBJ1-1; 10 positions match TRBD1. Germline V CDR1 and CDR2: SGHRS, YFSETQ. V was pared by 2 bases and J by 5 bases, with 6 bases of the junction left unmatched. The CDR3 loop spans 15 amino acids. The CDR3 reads CASSLSPGQGTEAFF. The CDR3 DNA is TGCGCCAGCAGCTTATCACCGGGACAGGGGACTGAAGCTTTCTTT.

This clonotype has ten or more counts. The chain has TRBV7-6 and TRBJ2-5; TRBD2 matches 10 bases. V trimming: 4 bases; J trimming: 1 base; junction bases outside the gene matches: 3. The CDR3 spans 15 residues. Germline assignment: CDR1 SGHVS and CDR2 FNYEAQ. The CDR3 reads CASSYASGGQETQYF. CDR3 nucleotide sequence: TGTGCCAGCAGCTACGCTAGCGGGGGCCAAGAGACCCAGTACTTC.

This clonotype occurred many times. CDR3 sequence reads: CASSQDPQGANTEAFF. The CDR3, as DNA: TGCGCCAGCAGCCAAGATCCCCAGGGAGCGAACACTGAAGCTTTCTTT. The chain employs TRBV4-3 and TRBJ1-1, with a possible D match to TRBD1 (5 bases). This CDR3 is 16 amino acids long. Germline V lookup: CDR1 LGHNA, CDR2 YSLEER. Trimming removed 0 bases from V and 1 base from J, with 12 bases in between.

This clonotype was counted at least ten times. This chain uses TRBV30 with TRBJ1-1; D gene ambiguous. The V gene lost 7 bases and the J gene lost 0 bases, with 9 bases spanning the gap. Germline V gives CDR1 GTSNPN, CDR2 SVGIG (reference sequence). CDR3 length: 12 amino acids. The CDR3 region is CALEGMNTEAFF. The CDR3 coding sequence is TGTGCCTTAGAGGGAATGAACACTGAAGCTTTCTTT.

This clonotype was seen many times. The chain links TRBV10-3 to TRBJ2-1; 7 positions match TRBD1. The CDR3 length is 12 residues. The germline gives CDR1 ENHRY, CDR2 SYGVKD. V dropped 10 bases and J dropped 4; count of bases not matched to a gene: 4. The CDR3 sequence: CATTGQYNEQFF. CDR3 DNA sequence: TGTGCCACTACGGGACAGTACAATGAGCAGTTCTTC.

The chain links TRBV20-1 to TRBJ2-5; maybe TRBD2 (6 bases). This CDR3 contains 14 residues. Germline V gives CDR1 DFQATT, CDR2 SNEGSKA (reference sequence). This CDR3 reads CSLTQGLSQETQYF. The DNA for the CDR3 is TGCAGCCTGACGCAGGGACTTTCCCAAGAGACCCAGTACTTC.

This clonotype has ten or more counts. The CDR3 protein is CASIAGTPYEQYF. The CDR3 DNA is TGTGCCAGCATCGCAGGGACTCCCTACGAGCAGTACTTC. The chain recombines TRBV2 with TRBJ2-7; possible D gene TRBD2, 6 bases. CDR1 and CDR2 from the germline V gene are SNHLY and FYNNEI. V lost 7 bases and J lost 2, with 12 bases in between. The CDR3 runs 13 residues.

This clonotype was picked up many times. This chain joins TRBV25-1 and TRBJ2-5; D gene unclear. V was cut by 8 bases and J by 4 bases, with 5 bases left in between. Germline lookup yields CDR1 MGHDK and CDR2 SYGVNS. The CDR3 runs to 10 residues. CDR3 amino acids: CASERETQYF. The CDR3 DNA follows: TGTGCCAGCGAAAGAGAGACCCAGTACTTC.

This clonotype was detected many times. CDR3: CASSGTDVDYEQYF. The CDR3 coding sequence is TGTGCCAGCAGTGGGACAGATGTTGACTACGAGCAGTACTTC. The chain is built from TRBV2 and TRBJ2-7, with D possibly TRBD1 on 6 matching bases. The CDR3 covers 14 residues. Trimming stripped 4 bases from V and 3 bases from J, with 13 bases between. Germline values: CDR1 SNHLY, CDR2 FYNNEI. Variable domain in full (rest from reference TRBV2 and TRBJ2-7): EPEVTQTPSHQVTQMGQEVILRCVPISNHLYFYWYRQILGQKVEFLVSFYNNEISEKSEIFDDQFSVERPDGSNFTLKIRSTKLEDSAMYFCASSGTDVDYEQYFGPGTRLTVT.

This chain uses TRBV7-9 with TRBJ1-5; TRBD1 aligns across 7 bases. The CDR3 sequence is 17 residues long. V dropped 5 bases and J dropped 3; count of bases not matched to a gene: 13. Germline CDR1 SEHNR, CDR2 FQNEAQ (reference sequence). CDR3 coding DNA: TGTGCCAGCAGCCCCTTGTCCGTGACAGGGCCCAATCAGCCCCAGCATTTT. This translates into CASSPLSVTGPNQPQHF.